Here is one T cell receptor beta chain with its context. The antigen is undetermined. Treatment of the sample: roughly 11-day PBMC culture with coronavirus spike peptide pools or control peptides (ViraFEST assay). The record originates from a study of vaccination and CD4 T cells after COVID-19. Overall study context: Median draw time for post-COVID samples was roughly 100 days post-diagnosis (range 35 to 161).

Sequenced with the Oncomine TCR Beta short-read assay was DNA taken from cultured CD4+ T cells. TCRdb independently ran MiXCR on the PCR reads; one entry per CDR3 protein. The sample consists of about 21,000 distinct CDR3 sequences, less than 55% of them appearing once. This clonotype was obtained from a human donor with COVID-19. Specimen: cultured CD4+ T cells from blood.

The CDR3 nucleotides read TGTGCCAGCAGTGTAACCAGGGGTAACACTGAAGCTTTCTTT. It codes for CASSVTRGNTEAFF. V is TRBV6-1 and J is TRBJ1-1; D is perhaps TRBD1 (6 bases). From germline, CDR1 is MNHNS and CDR2 SASEGT. CDR3 size: 14 residues. Trimming removed 4 bases at V and 2 bases at J, with 11 bases between.